The 24 T cell receptor beta chains presented below share a single source sample, sequenced in a study of cytomegalovirus exposure and HLA in healthy donors. PCR involved 60 Vbeta and 13 Jbeta primers. The method was immunoSEQ multiplex PCR; TCRdb's version includes in-frame clones alone and lacks a portion of them. The data show more than 95,000 clones, with roughly 85% seen just once and 5% to 6.5% held by the top ten. The material sequenced was PBMCs. These receptors were taken from a man between 60 and 70 years old in good health and CMV-seropositive.

This chain uses TRBV9 with TRBJ1-6; a possible D gene is TRBD1 (6 bases). Germline V gene data show CDR1 as SGDLS and CDR2 as YYNGEE. CDR3 length equals 17 residues. V was trimmed by 5 bases and J by 1 base, leaving 16 bases between them. CDR3 residues: CASSSPGGGSYNSPLHF. The CDR3 bases are TGTGCCAGCAGTTCTCCGGGAGGGGGTTCCTATAATTCACCCCTCCACTTT.

The rearrangement uses TRBV2 and TRBJ2-4; 8 bases line up with TRBD1. CDR3 length equals 12 residues. V trimming: 11 bases; J trimming: 9 bases; junction bases outside the gene matches: 9. From germline, CDR1 is SNHLY and CDR2 FYNNEI. CDR3 sequence reads: CAWEDRDGIQYF. CDR3 bases: TGTGCCTGGGAGGACAGGGACGGCATTCAGTACTTC.

V gene TRBV27 combines with J gene TRBJ2-3; D is perhaps TRBD1 (6 bases). The CDR3 is made up of 15 amino acids. With 4 bases removed from V and 2 bases from J, the gap between germline ends came to 13 bases. Per the germline V gene, CDR1 is MNHEY and CDR2 is SMNVEV (reference sequence). The CDR3 spells CASSYTGRNTDTQYF. CDR3 nucleotide sequence: TGTGCCAGCAGTTATACAGGGCGTAACACAGATACGCAGTATTTT.

The CDR3 region is CASSLGYRSEQFF. The CDR3 nucleotides are TGTGCCAGCAGCTTAGGGTACAGGTCTGAGCAGTTCTTC. The V call is TRBV11-2, the J call TRBJ2-1; possible D gene TRBD1, 5 bases. The CDR3 sequence is 13 residues long. Trimming took off 1 base at V and 9 bases at J, with 10 bases between the two ends. Germline CDR1 and CDR2: SGHAT and FQNNGV.

The chain is built from TRBV18 and TRBJ2-3; D may be TRBD2 (5 bases). V gave up 1 base and J gave up 4 bases, with 9 bases separating them. Germline V gene sequence: CDR1 KGHSH, CDR2 LQKENI. The CDR3 is 14 residues long. The CDR3 coding sequence is TGTGCCAGCTCACCACGGGAAGCGGCAGATACGCAGTATTTT. It codes for CASSPREAADTQYF.

This chain links TRBV2 with TRBJ1-5; D may be TRBD1 (6 bases). Germline CDR1 reads SNHLY; CDR2 reads FYNNEI. There are 14 residues in the CDR3. The ends were cut back, 3 bases at V and 5 bases at J, with 11 bases in the middle. The CDR3 loop is CASSDQGRDQPQHF. In DNA, the CDR3 is TGTGCCAGCAGTGATCAGGGGAGGGATCAGCCCCAGCATTTT.

The chain links TRBV28 to TRBJ1-4; a possible D gene is TRBD1 (5 bases). The germline gives CDR1 MDHEN, CDR2 SYDVKM. The V and J ends lost 5 bases and 7 bases respectively, with 14 bases between them. The CDR3 sequence is 14 residues long. The CDR3 nucleotides read TGTGCCAGCAGTACCAATACGGGGGGTGAAAAACTGTTTTTT. Translation gives CASSTNTGGEKLFF.

This clone was counted only a few times. V gene TRBV19 combines with J gene TRBJ1-4, with unresolved D. The CDR3 loop spans 14 amino acids. CDR1 and CDR2 from the germline V gene are LNHDA and SQIVND (reference sequence). Between the trimmed V and J ends, which lost 8 bases and 0 bases, there was a span of 10 bases. In nucleotides, the CDR3 is TGTGCCAGTTCTCGAGACTCAACTAATGAAAAACTGTTTTTT. Translation: CASSRDSTNEKLFF.

V usage is TRBV28 and J usage is TRBJ2-1; perhaps TRBD1 as D (6 bases). Germline V CDR1 and CDR2: MDHEN, SYDVKM. V was pared by 6 bases and J by 1 base, with 7 bases between. This CDR3 region has 13 residues. The chain's CDR3 is CASRQGSYNEQFF. Written as DNA, the CDR3 is TGTGCCAGCAGACAGGGTTCCTACAATGAGCAGTTCTTC.

This sequence joins TRBV6-6 and TRBJ2-3; maybe TRBD2 (6 bases). From germline, CDR1 is MNHNY and CDR2 SVGAGI (reference sequence). The germline V and J ends were trimmed by 9 bases and 4 bases, with 14 bases remaining between them. This CDR3 is built from 13 residues. In DNA, the CDR3 is TGTGCCAGTTGGAGGGAAGTTGCAGATACGCAGTATTTT. Translating gives CASWREVADTQYF.

The gene calls are TRBV19 and TRBJ2-5, with no clear D. The J call may be incorrect, as the DNA end agrees better with TRBJ2-7. Germline V CDR1 and CDR2: LNHDA, SQIVND (reference sequence). The CDR3 has 14 amino acids. The CDR3 is CASSFQANAYEQYF. The CDR3 bases are TGTGCCAGTAGTTTCCAGGCGAACGCCTACGAGCAGTACTTC.

The chain uses TRBV7-2 and TRBJ1-1; possibly TRBD1 for D (5 bases). Trimming pared 0 bases from V and 11 bases from J, leaving 13 bases between. This CDR3 contains 13 residues. Germline CDR1 SGHTA, CDR2 FQGNSA. The CDR3 protein is CASSLAKAGWAFF. In DNA, the CDR3 is TGTGCCAGCAGCTTAGCGAAGGCAGGGTGGGCTTTCTTT.

The chain couples TRBV19 to TRBJ2-2, with 9 nucleotides matching TRBD1. Per the germline V gene, CDR1 is LNHDA and CDR2 is SQIVND (reference sequence). Losses at the gene ends were 5 bases for V and 1 base for J; bases not matched to a gene: 5. This CDR3 comprises 16 residues. CDR3 sequence: CASSSRTGENTGELFF. As DNA, the CDR3 is TGTGCCAGTAGTTCCCGGACAGGGGAGAACACCGGGGAGCTGTTTTTT. The entire variable domain, with the rest obtained from reference TRBV19 and TRBJ2-2, is as follows: DGGITQSPKYLFRKEGQNVTLSCEQNLNHDAMYWYRQDPGQGLRLIYYSQIVNDFQKGDIAEGYSVSREKKESFPLTVTSAQKNPTAFYLCASSSRTGENTGELFFGEGSRLTVL.

This sequence joins TRBV11-2 and TRBJ2-7, with D perhaps TRBD1 (6 bases). The CDR3 length is 12 residues. Germline V gene sequence: CDR1 SGHAT, CDR2 FQNNGV. The V end was cut by 10 bases, the J end by 4 bases, with 14 bases between. The CDR3 loop reads CATIDRKYEQYF. CDR3 DNA sequence: TGTGCCACCATCGACAGGAAGTACGAGCAGTACTTC.

The chain joins TRBV5-1 to TRBJ1-2; possibly TRBD1 for D (5 bases). V was trimmed by 0 bases and J by 4 bases, leaving 7 bases between them. Germline-derived CDR1 and CDR2 are SGHRS and YFSETQ. The CDR3 extends over 13 amino acids. For the CDR3, the DNA is TGCGCCAGCAGCTTGGGACAGAGCTATGGCTACACCTTC. It encodes CASSLGQSYGYTF.

The sample holds one count of this clone. CDR3: CASSQYTSDGYTF. CDR3 in DNA: TGTGCCAGCAGCCAATACACAAGCGATGGCTACACCTTC. The rearrangement uses TRBV16 and TRBJ1-2, with D unresolved. V dropped 1 base and J dropped 6 bases, with 9 bases sitting between them. CDR3 length: 13 amino acids. Per germline, CDR1 KGHSY and CDR2 FQNENV. Full variable domain (rest looked up from reference TRBV16 and TRBJ1-2): GEEVAQTPKHLVRGEGQKAKLYCAPIKGHSYVFWYQQVLKNEFKFLISFQNENVFDETGMPKERFSAKCLPNSPCSLEIQATKLEDSAVYFCASSQYTSDGYTFGSGTRLTVV.

This clone has only a few counts. The chain uses TRBV28 and TRBJ1-4; D gene ambiguous. V was trimmed by 6 bases and J by 8 bases, leaving 16 bases between them. Germline V gives CDR1 MDHEN, CDR2 SYDVKM. The CDR3 consists of 14 residues. The CDR3 DNA reads as TGTGCCAGCAGCCCCGGACTTTACGAGGAAAAACTGTTTTTT. It translates to CASSPGLYEEKLFF.

The genes are TRBV7-2 and TRBJ2-5; no firm D call. Germline-derived CDR1 and CDR2 are SGHTA and FQGNSA. CDR3 length equals 15 residues. V was trimmed by 5 bases and J by 1 base, leaving 14 bases between them. The CDR3 nucleotides are TGTGCCAGCAGCCCCTCAGGAAGGATCCAAGAGACCCAGTACTTC. This sequence encodes CASSPSGRIQETQYF.

This chain uses TRBV6-5 with TRBJ1-2; D ambiguous. Germline values: CDR1 MNHEY, CDR2 SVGAGI. With 4 bases removed from V and 7 bases from J, the gap between germline ends came to 7 bases. This CDR3 contains 11 residues. CDR3 residues: CASSSGGGYTF. The CDR3 DNA reads as TGTGCCAGCAGTTCCGGTGGTGGCTACACCTTC.

V and J are TRBV11-2 and TRBJ2-1; 9 bases are shared with TRBD1. The CDR3 has 17 amino acids. J lost 6 bases, V lost 3 bases, and 12 bases had no gene match. Germline CDR1 is SGHAT and CDR2 is FQNNGV. The CDR3 DNA is TGTGCCAGCAGCTTCCGGATTCCGGGACAGGGACGCAATGAGCAGTTCTTC. This codes for CASSFRIPGQGRNEQFF.

By frequency in the sample, this clone is medium-sized. The chain couples TRBV10-3 to TRBJ2-1; D is perhaps TRBD1 (6 bases). The CDR3 consists of 17 residues. Per germline, CDR1 ENHRY and CDR2 SYGVKD. V was trimmed by 2 bases and J by 4 bases, leaving 18 bases between them. DNA of the CDR3: TGTGCCATCAGTGAGAGACAGGTTTCATTGATTTACAATGAGCAGTTCTTC. This encodes CAISERQVSLIYNEQFF.

V usage is TRBV27 and J usage is TRBJ2-7; D uncertain. The CDR3 has 14 amino acids. Germline-derived CDR1 and CDR2 are MNHEY and SMNVEV (reference sequence). V lost 1 base and J lost 4, with 11 bases in between. The CDR3 bases are TGTGCCAGCAGTTTATACCCCGACTCATACGAGCAGTACTTC. Protein sequence: CASSLYPDSYEQYF.

This clone was detected only once. The J gene is TRBJ1-1, the V gene TRBV27; D perhaps matches TRBD1 (5 bases). The germline V gene has CDR1 MNHEY and CDR2 SMNVEV (reference sequence). V shed 4 bases and J shed 3 bases, with 12 bases lying between them. The CDR3 runs 14 residues. CDR3 protein: CASSSRPGDTEAFF. CDR3 in DNA: TGTGCCAGCAGTTCCCGACCGGGGGACACTGAAGCTTTCTTT.

This chain connects TRBV7-2 to TRBJ2-2; D possibly corresponds to TRBD1 (5 bases). The germline gives CDR1 SGHTA, CDR2 FQGNSA. V was shortened by 8 bases and J by 7 bases, with 8 bases between the two germline ends. The CDR3 extends over 11 amino acids. The CDR3 nucleotides are TGTGCCAGCCAGGGTTACGGGGAGCTGTTTTTT. This sequence encodes CASQGYGELFF. Complete variable domain (other parts from reference TRBV7-2 and TRBJ2-2): GAGVSQSPSNKVTEKGKDVELRCDPISGHTALYWYRQSLGQGLEFLIYFQGNSAPDKSGLPSDRFSAERTGGSVSTLTIQRTQQEDSAVYLCASQGYGELFFGEGSRLTVL.